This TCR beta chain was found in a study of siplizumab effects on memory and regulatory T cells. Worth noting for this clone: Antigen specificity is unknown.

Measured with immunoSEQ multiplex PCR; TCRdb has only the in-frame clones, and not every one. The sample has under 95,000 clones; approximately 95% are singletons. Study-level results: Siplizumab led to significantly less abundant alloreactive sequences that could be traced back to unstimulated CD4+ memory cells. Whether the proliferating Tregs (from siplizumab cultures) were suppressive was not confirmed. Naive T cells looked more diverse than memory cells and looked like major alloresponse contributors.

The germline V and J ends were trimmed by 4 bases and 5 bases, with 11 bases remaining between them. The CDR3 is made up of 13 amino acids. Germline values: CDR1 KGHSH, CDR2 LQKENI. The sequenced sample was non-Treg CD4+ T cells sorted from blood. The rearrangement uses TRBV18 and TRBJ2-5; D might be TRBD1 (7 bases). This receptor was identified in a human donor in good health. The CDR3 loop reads CASSLQGGETQYF. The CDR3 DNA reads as TGTGCCAGCTCACTTCAGGGGGGCGAGACCCAGTACTTC.